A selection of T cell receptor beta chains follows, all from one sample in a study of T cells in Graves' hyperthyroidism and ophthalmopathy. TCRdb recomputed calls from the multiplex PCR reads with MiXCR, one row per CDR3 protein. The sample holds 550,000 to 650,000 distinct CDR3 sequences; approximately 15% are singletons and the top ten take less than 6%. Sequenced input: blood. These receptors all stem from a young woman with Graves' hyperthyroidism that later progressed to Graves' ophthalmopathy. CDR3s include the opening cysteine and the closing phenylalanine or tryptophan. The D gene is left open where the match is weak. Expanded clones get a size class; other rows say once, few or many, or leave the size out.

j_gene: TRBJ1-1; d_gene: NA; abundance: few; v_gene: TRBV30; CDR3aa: CAWIRLGWGNTEAFF; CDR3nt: TGTGCCTGGATCCGTTTGGGCTGGGGGAACACTGAAGCTTTCTTT
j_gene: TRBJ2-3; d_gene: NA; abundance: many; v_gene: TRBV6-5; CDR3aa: CASSYSPKASTDTQYF; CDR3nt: TGTGCCAGCAGTTACTCCCCAAAAGCTAGCACAGATACGCAGTATTTT
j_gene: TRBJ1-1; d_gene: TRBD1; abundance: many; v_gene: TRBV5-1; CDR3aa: CASSPGGWDGTEAFF; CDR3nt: TGCGCCAGCAGCCCAGGGGGCTGGGATGGCACTGAAGCTTTCTTT
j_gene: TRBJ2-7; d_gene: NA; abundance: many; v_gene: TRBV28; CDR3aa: CASSLGAPAYEQYF; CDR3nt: TGTGCCAGCAGTTTAGGGGCCCCCGCCTACGAGCAGTACTTC
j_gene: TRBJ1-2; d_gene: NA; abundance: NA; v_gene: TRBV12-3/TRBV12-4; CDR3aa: CATALQGGYGYTF; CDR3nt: TGTGCCACCGCTCTCCAGGGCGGCTATGGCTACACCTTC
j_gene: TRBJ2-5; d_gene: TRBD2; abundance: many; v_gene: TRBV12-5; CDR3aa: CASGFRSGLAGVRQETQYF; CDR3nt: TGTGCTAGTGGTTTTCGATCTGGACTAGCGGGAGTCCGCCAAGAGACCCAGTACTTC
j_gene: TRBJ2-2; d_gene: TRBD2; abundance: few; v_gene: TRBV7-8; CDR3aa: CASSLLFSASGTGELFF; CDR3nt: TGTGCCAGCAGCTTACTCTTTTCCGCTAGCGGAACCGGGGAGCTGTTTTTT
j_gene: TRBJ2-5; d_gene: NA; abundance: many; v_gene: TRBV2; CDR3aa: CAILLPGAGNQETQYF; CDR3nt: TGTGCCATACTCCTTCCAGGGGCCGGTAATCAAGAGACCCAGTACTTC
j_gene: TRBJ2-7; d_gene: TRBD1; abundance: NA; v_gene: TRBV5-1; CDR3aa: CASSIQQGNEQYF; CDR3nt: TGCGCCAGCAGCATACAACAGGGGAACGAGCAGTACTTC
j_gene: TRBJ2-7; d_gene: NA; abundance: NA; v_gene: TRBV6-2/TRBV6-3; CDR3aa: CASSQPGGHTYEQYF; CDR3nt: TGTGCCAGCAGTCAGCCCGGGGGGCACACCTACGAGCAGTACTTC
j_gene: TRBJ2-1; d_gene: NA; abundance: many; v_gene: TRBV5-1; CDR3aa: CASSPEAVEGQFF; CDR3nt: TGCGCCAGCAGCCCAGAAGCCGTCGAGGGGCAGTTCTTC
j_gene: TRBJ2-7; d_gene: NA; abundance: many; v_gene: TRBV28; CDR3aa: CASSFQGPYEQYF; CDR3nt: TGTGCCAGCAGTTTCCAGGGGCCCTACGAGCAGTACTTC
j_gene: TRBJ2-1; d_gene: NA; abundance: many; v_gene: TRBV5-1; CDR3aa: CASSPRLVSANEQFF; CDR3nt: TGCGCCAGCAGCCCCCGACTAGTTTCAGCCAATGAGCAGTTCTTC
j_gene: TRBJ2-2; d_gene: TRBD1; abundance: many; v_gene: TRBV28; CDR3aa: CASSISGTGGAGPTGELFF; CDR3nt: TGTGCCAGCAGCATATCCGGGACAGGGGGCGCCGGGCCCACCGGGGAGCTGTTTTTT
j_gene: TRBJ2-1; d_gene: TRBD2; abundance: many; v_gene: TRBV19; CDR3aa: CASSILASGNEQFF; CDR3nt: TGTGCCAGTAGTATTCTGGCTAGCGGCAATGAGCAGTTCTTC
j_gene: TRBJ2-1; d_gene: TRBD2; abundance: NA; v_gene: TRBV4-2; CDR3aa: CASSQASLLVSGKTGEQFF; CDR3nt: TGTGCCAGCAGCCAAGCATCCCTCTTGGTTAGCGGGAAAACGGGTGAGCAGTTCTTC
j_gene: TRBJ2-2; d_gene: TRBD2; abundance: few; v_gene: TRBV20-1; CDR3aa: CSARRLREGFGELFF; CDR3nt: TGCAGTGCTAGAAGGTTGAGGGAGGGGTTCGGGGAGCTGTTTTTT
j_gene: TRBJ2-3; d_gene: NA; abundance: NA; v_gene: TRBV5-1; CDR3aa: CASSFTADTQYF; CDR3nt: TGCGCCAGCAGCTTCACGGCAGATACGCAGTATTTT
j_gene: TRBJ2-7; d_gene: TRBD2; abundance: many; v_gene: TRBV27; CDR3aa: CASSRGGSGYEQYF; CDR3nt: TGTGCCAGCAGTCGCGGGGGATCCGGCTACGAGCAGTACTTC
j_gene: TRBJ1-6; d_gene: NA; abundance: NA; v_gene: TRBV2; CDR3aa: CASSERQGRDSPLHF; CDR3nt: TGTGCCAGCAGTGAGCGGCAGGGTCGTGATTCACCCCTCCACTTT
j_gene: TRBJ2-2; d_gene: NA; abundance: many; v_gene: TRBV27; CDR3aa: CASSIPWAGTQGGELFF; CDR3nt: TGTGCCAGCAGCATCCCATGGGCGGGCACCCAGGGAGGGGAGCTGTTTTTT